The T cell receptor (beta chain) described here comes from a study of shared clonotypes between healthy human individuals. For every subset, genomic DNA was evenly distributed across several immunoSEQ plates. On sorted subsets, replicate PCRs used approximately 190 ng DNA, or some 28,000 T cell genomes. Repertoires were generated with immunoSEQ multiplex PCR, while TCRdb's copy carries only in-frame clones and drops some. The sample has some 2.3 million clones; approximately 93% are singletons. The CDR3 contains 14 residues. Germline lookup yields CDR1 MNHEY and CDR2 SVGAGI. Unmatched junction bases numbered 2, after V lost 0 bases and J lost 4 bases.

The material sequenced was naive CD4+ T cells from PBMCs. This sample's subset: CD45RA+ positively selected. The chain is built from TRBV6-5 and TRBJ1-1; TRBD1 matches at 7 bases. The sequence was obtained from a man younger than 35 in good health. Some clones in this sample may be carry-over from other donors' samples. CDR3 DNA sequence: TGTGCCAGCAGTTACTCGGAGGGGGCCACTGAAGCTTTCTTT. It codes for CASSYSEGATEAFF.